The 26 T cell receptor beta chains reported below all come from one sample, sequenced in a study of CXCR3-negative and CXCR3-positive naive CD8 T cells. TRB cDNA libraries were made by UMI-labeled 5' RACE. TCRdb re-called the 5' RACE reads and catalogs CDR3 proteins one per entry, DNA excluded. Its table records around 7,000 distinct CDR3 sequences. Sequenced input: naive CXCR3- CD8+ T cells from blood. Indicated subset: CD45RO-CCR7+CD27+CD95- naive CD8+ T cells lacking CXCR3 (TNR3-). Source of these receptors: a human donor in good health. Some clones in this sample may be carry-over from other donors' samples.

This chain links TRBV28 with TRBJ2-7; TCRdb selects TRBD1, and the lack of DNA leaves this call unchecked. The CDR3 covers 15 residues. The V gene's germline CDR1 is MDHEN and CDR2 SYDVKM. The CDR3: CASSLEQGASYEQYF.

CDR3 amino acids: CASSTRTGFEQYF. V gene TRBV7-6 combines with J gene TRBJ2-7; TCRdb calls TRBD1, which cannot be checked without DNA. The V gene's germline CDR1 is SGHVS and CDR2 FNYEAQ. The CDR3 runs 13 residues.

The V call is TRBV7-6, the J call TRBJ2-7; TCRdb lists TRBD1, though no DNA is available to test this call. The CDR3 length is 14 residues. Germline loops: CDR1 SGHVS, CDR2 FNYEAQ. The CDR3 is CASSNGQGLGEQYF.

The rearrangement joins TRBV27 to TRBJ2-1; the D call from TCRdb, TRBD1, cannot be confirmed without DNA. The length of the CDR3 is 12 residues. Germline assignment: CDR1 MNHEY and CDR2 SMNVEV (reference sequence). Here the CDR3 reads CASSPPGYEQFF.

This clonotype registers medium-sized by frequency. J is TRBJ2-5 and V is TRBV14; absent DNA, TCRdb's TRBD1 call cannot be checked. The CDR3 consists of 14 residues. Germline CDR1 reads SGHDN; CDR2 reads FVKESK. The CDR3 loop reads CASSPADRVETQYF.

This clonotype is deemed medium-sized by its frequency. This rearrangement joins TRBV7-9 to TRBJ2-2; TCRdb designates TRBD1, a call that cannot be tested without DNA. This CDR3 has 15 residues. Germline V gene lookup returns CDR1 SEHNR and CDR2 FQNEAQ (reference sequence). The CDR3 spells CASSRGTTNTGELFF.

V usage is TRBV29-1 and J usage is TRBJ2-1; the D gene TCRdb calls, TRBD2, cannot be checked with no DNA. CDR3 length: 13 amino acids. CDR1 SQVTM and CDR2 ANQGSEA come from the germline V gene. CDR3 sequence reads: CSGKGLDDNEQFF.

This chain connects TRBV6-6 to TRBJ2-7; without DNA, the TCRdb call of TRBD1 cannot be checked. The germline V gene has CDR1 MNHNY and CDR2 SVGAGI (reference sequence). The CDR3 length is 18 residues. The CDR3 sequence: CASSPPGAALSSSYEQYF.

Frequency places this clonotype as medium-sized. The chain combines TRBV2 with TRBJ2-1. The CDR3 is made up of 11 amino acids. CDR1 is SNHLY, CDR2 FYNNEI, per germline. The CDR3 loop reads CASTGTNEQFF. Based on the CDR3 plus reference TRBV2 and TRBJ2-1, the full variable domain is EPEVTQTPSHQVTQMGQEVILRCVPISNHLYFYWYRQILGQKVEFLVSFYNNEISEKSEIFDDQFSVERPDGSNFTLKIRSTKLEDSAMYFCASTGTNEQFFGPGTRLTVL.

The chain combines TRBV20-1 with TRBJ2-7. This CDR3 spans 13 amino acids. CDR1 is DFQATT and CDR2 is SNEGSKA in the germline V gene (reference sequence). The CDR3 sequence is CSVRTASSYEQYF.

This clonotype ranks as medium-sized in terms of frequency. This sequence joins TRBV12-3 or TRBV12-4 and TRBJ2-7; TCRdb's D call, TRBD1, is unchecked because there is no DNA. This CDR3 comprises 13 residues. CDR3 in amino acids: CASSLGHTYEQYF.

The CDR3 reads CASSRFYPKTGKNSEQFF. The V gene is TRBV14, the J gene TRBJ2-1; the TRBD1 assignment by TCRdb is unverifiable without DNA. The V gene's germline CDR1 is SGHDN and CDR2 FVKESK. The CDR3 is made up of 18 amino acids.

The chain combines TRBV27 with TRBJ1-1. CDR3 length: 13 residues. Per the germline V gene, CDR1 is MNHEY and CDR2 is SMNVEV (reference sequence). CDR3 protein: CASSPDGYTEAFF.

Frequency places this clonotype as medium-sized. The rearrangement uses TRBV29-1 and TRBJ1-1; TCRdb outputs TRBD1, but without DNA this stays unchecked. The CDR3 is made up of 11 amino acids. Germline CDR1 SQVTM, CDR2 ANQGSEA. CDR3 loop: CSVQGGAEAFF.

This clonotype is called medium-sized based on its frequency. The genes are TRBV5-1 and TRBJ2-7. The germline V gene has CDR1 SGHRS and CDR2 YFSETQ. The CDR3 runs to 13 residues. The CDR3 loop is CASSPTRSYEQYF.

This chain links TRBV6-5 with TRBJ2-3. This CDR3 is 14 amino acids long. Germline CDR1 reads MNHEY; CDR2 reads SVGAGI. The CDR3 loop is CASSYSPATDTQYF.

J is TRBJ1-2 and V is TRBV13; TCRdb names TRBD1, which stays unverified in the absence of DNA. The CDR3 spans 12 residues. Per germline, CDR1 PRHDT and CDR2 FYEKMQ (reference sequence). CDR3 loop: CASSPRASGYTF.

This chain uses TRBV3-1 with TRBJ2-1; TCRdb proposes TRBD2, but this gene call is untestable without DNA. Germline V gives CDR1 LGHDT, CDR2 YNNKEL (reference sequence). The CDR3 contains 16 residues. CDR3 residues: CASSSLAGDLWNEQFF.

This clonotype is labeled medium-sized based on frequency. This sequence joins TRBV13 and TRBJ2-3; TCRdb calls TRBD2, which cannot be checked without DNA. This CDR3 comprises 16 residues. CDR1 and CDR2 from the germline V gene are PRHDT and FYEKMQ (reference sequence). The CDR3 loop is CASSSIPSGVTDTQYF.

This clonotype ranks as medium-sized in terms of frequency. The rearrangement uses TRBV12-3 or TRBV12-4 and TRBJ1-5; TCRdb's assignment of TRBD1 cannot be checked, as there is no DNA. The CDR3 is 14 residues long. This CDR3 reads CASSLGGPNQPQHF.

This sequence joins TRBV28 and TRBJ2-1. Germline V CDR1 and CDR2: MDHEN, SYDVKM. This CDR3 contains 15 residues. CDR3: CASSLLGLTYNEQFF.

The chain uses TRBV7-2 and TRBJ2-5; with no DNA, the TCRdb D assignment of TRBD2 cannot be verified. Germline values: CDR1 SGHTA, CDR2 FQGNSA. This CDR3 has 14 residues. CDR3 sequence reads: CASSLLGSPETQYF.

This chain uses TRBV24-1 with TRBJ2-1; TCRdb reports TRBD1, a call that lacks DNA to check it against. The CDR3 is made up of 13 amino acids. Per germline, CDR1 KGHDR and CDR2 SFDVKD. The CDR3 loop is CATSGDSYNEQFF.

This rearrangement joins TRBV9 to TRBJ2-1; TCRdb picks TRBD2, but there is no DNA to check that call. CDR1 and CDR2 from the germline V gene are SGDLS and YYNGEE. The CDR3 length is 15 residues. This chain's CDR3 is CASSVLAGDYNEQFF.

The CDR3 loop is CASSDGPRSSTETQYF. The chain combines TRBV7-8 with TRBJ2-5. Per the germline V gene, CDR1 is SGHVS and CDR2 is FQNEAQ. The CDR3 has 16 residues.

This clonotype is medium-sized (0.01 to 0.1%) by frequency. This chain links TRBV29-1 with TRBJ2-2; the TRBD2 assignment by TCRdb is unverifiable without DNA. CDR3 length equals 16 residues. The germline CDR1 and CDR2 sequences are SQVTM and ANQGSEA. The CDR3 reads CSVEDGLAGATGELFF.